These T cell receptor beta chains were read from a single sample in a study of immune aging and cytomegalovirus after organ transplant. For these TCRs, the target antigens are not known. In TCRdb, the single-cell sequencing reads were re-called with MiXCR into one record per CDR3 protein. The sample consists of fewer than 25,000 distinct CDR3 sequences, approximately 40% of them appearing once. The sample in question was CMV peptide-activated CD4+ and CD8+ T cells sorted from blood, obtained at five time points, pooled. These receptors were collected from a female donor who had a heart transplant and CMV viremia. Both conserved end residues are part of each CDR3. A D gene is named only where the DNA matches it firmly. Clone size appears in some rows only: once, few, many, or a class for an expanded clone.

TRBJ2-2,TRBV12-3/TRBV12-4,many,-,TGTGCCAGCAGGCGGTTGATGGGTTCCGACACCGGGGAGCTGTTTTTT,CASRRLMGSDTGELFF
TRBJ2-7,TRBV10-3,few,-,TGTGCCATCAGTGGGAATAGGATCTCCTACGAGCAGTACTTC,CAISGNRISYEQYF
TRBJ2-5,TRBV3-1,few,TRBD2,TGTGCCAGCAGCCAAGATGGGGGAGGGGCCCTCGGTGGTCGGACCCAGTACTTC,CASSQDGGGALGGRTQYF
TRBJ2-5,TRBV12-3/TRBV12-4,few,-,TGTGCCAGCAGTTTATTCCCGACAGAAGAGACCCAGTACTTC,CASSLFPTEETQYF
TRBJ1-1,TRBV18,-,-,TGTGCCAGCTCACCCACGGCGGGGGAATCAAGGTCGAACACTGAAGCTTTCTTT,CASSPTAGESRSNTEAFF
TRBJ2-7,TRBV13,-,TRBD1,TGTGCCAGCAGCTTAGGGGGACAGGGGTCCGAGCAGTACTTC,CASSLGGQGSEQYF
TRBJ2-1,TRBV5-1,-,-,TGCGCCAGCCGGGCACTCAATGAGCAGCCCTTC,CASRALNEQPF
TRBJ1-1,TRBV19,many,TRBD1,TGTGCCAGTAAGGTCGGACAGGGGGGTGAAGCTTTCTTT,CASKVGQGGEAFF
TRBJ2-3,TRBV5-4,-,TRBD2,TGTGCCAGCAGCTGGACTAGCGGGAGCCCAGATACGCAGTATTTT,CASSWTSGSPDTQYF
TRBJ2-1,TRBV10-1,few,TRBD2,TGCGCCAGCAGTGAGTTTGGGGGGGATGAGCAGTTCTTC,CASSEFGGDEQFF
TRBJ1-3,TRBV20-1,-,-,TGCAGTGCCACCGAAGCGATCTCTGGAAACACCACATATTTT,CSATEAISGNTTYF
TRBJ1-2,TRBV28,-,-,TGTGCCAGCACCCCAAACGAAGGCAGGCGATTTGGCTCCACCTTC,CASTPNEGRRFGSTF